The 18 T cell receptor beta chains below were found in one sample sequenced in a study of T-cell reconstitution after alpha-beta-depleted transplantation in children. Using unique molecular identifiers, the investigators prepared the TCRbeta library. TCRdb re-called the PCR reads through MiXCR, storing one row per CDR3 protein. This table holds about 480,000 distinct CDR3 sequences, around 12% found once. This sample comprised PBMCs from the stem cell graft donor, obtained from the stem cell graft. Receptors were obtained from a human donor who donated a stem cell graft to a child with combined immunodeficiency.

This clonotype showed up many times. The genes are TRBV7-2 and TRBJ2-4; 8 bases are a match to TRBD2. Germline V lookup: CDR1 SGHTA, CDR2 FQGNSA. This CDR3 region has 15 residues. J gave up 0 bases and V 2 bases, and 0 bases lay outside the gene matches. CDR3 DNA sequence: TGTGCCAGCAGCTTACTAGCGGGAGCCAAAAACATTCAGTACTTC. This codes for CASSLLAGAKNIQYF.

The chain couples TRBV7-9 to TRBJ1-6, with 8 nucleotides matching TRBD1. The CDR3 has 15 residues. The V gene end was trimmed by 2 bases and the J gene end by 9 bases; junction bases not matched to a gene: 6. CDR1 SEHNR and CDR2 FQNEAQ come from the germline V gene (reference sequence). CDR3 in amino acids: CASSLPGGASSPLHF. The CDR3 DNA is TGTGCCAGCAGCTTACCAGGGGGCGCATCTTCACCCCTCCACTTT.

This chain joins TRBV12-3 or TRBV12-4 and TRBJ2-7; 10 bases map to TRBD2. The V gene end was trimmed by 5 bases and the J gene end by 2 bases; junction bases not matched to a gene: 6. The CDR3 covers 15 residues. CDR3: CASSPALAGAYEQYF. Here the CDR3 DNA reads TGTGCCAGCAGTCCAGCTCTAGCGGGAGCCTACGAGCAGTACTTC.

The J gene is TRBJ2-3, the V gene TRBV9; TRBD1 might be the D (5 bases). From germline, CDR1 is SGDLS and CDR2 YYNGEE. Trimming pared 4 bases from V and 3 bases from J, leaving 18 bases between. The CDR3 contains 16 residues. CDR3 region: CASSPRRGTTTDTQYF. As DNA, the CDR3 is TGTGCCAGCAGCCCCCGAAGGGGCACGACGACAGATACGCAGTATTTT.

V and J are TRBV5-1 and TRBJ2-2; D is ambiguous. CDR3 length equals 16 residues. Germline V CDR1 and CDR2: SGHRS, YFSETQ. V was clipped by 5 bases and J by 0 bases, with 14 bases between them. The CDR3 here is CASRALDGPNTGELFF. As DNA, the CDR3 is TGCGCCAGCAGGGCGTTGGACGGTCCGAACACCGGGGAGCTGTTTTTT.

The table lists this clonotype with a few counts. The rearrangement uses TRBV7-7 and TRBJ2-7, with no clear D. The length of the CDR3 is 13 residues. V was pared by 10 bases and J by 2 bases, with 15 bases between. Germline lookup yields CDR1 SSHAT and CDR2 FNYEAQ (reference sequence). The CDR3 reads CANKRPIPYEQYF. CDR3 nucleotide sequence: TGTGCCAACAAACGACCTATTCCCTACGAGCAGTACTTC.

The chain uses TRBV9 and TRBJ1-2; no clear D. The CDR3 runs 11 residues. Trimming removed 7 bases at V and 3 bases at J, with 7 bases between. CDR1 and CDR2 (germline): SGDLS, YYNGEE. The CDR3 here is CASGGDYGYTF. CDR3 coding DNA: TGTGCCAGCGGCGGGGACTATGGCTACACCTTC. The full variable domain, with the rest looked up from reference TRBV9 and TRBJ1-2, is DSGVTQTPKHLITATGQRVTLRCSPRSGDLSVYWYQQSLDQGLQFLIQYYNGEERAKGNILERFSAQQFPDLHSELNLSSLELGDSALYFCASGGDYGYTFGSGTRLTVV.

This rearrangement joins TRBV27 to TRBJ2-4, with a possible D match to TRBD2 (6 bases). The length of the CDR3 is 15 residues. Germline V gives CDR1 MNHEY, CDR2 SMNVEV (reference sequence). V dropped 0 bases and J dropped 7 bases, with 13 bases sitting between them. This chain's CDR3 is CASSLSLASRNIQYF. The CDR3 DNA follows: TGTGCCAGCAGTTTATCTCTAGCGTCAAGGAACATTCAGTACTTC.

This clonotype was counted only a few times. CDR3 bases: TGTGCCAGCAGCTTGGATCTGCCCCAAGAGACCCAGTACTTC. Its protein is CASSLDLPQETQYF. The chain employs TRBV5-6 and TRBJ2-5, with unresolved D. V lost 0 bases and J lost 1, with 7 bases in between. CDR3 size: 14 residues. Germline values: CDR1 SGHDT, CDR2 YYEEEE.

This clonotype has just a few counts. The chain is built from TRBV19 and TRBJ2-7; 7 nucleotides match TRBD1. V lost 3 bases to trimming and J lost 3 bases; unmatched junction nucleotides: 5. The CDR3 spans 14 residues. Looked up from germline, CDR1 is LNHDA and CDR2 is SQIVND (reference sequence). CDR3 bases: TGTGCCAGTAGTATGGCCCAGGGGGACTACGAGCAGTACTTC. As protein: CASSMAQGDYEQYF.

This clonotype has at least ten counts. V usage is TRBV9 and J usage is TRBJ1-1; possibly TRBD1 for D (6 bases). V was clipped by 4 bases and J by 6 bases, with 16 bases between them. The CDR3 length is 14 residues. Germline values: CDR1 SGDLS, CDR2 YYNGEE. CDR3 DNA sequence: TGTGCCAGCAGCCTCAGGGCTGGGGGCCCTGAAGCTTTCTTT. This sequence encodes CASSLRAGGPEAFF.

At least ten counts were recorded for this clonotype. The chain's CDR3 is CASSTPGRPNTEAFF. The CDR3 nucleotides are TGTGCCAGCAGCACCCCGGGACGGCCGAACACTGAAGCTTTCTTT. The rearrangement links TRBV6-5 to TRBJ1-1; weak D call: TRBD1 (5 bases). Germline V lookup: CDR1 MNHEY, CDR2 SVGAGI. V lost 6 bases and J lost 1, with 15 bases in between. The CDR3 runs to 15 residues.

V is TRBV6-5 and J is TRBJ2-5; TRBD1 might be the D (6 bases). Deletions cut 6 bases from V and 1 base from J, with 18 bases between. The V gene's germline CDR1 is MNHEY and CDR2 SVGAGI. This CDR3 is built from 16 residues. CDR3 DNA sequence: TGTGCCAGCAGACAAAACCCCGGGACACGCCAAGAGACCCAGTACTTC. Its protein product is CASRQNPGTRQETQYF.

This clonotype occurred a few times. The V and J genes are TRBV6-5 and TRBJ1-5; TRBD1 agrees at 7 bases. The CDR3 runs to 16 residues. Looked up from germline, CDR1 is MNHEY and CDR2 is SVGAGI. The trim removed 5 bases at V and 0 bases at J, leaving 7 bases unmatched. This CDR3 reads CASSPQGGYSNQPQHF. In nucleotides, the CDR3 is TGTGCCAGCAGTCCTCAGGGGGGGTATAGCAATCAGCCCCAGCATTTT.

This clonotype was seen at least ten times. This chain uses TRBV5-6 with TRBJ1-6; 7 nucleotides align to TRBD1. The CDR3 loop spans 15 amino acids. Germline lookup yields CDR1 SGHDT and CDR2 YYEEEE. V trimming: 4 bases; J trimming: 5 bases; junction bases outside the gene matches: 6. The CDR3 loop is CASSPRDRDNSPLHF. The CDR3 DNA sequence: TGTGCCAGCAGCCCAAGGGACAGAGATAATTCACCCCTCCACTTT.

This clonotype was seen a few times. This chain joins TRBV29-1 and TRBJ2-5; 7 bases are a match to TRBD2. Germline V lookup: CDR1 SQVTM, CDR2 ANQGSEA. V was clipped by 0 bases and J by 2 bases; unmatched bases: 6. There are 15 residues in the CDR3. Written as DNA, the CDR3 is TGCAGCGTTGAAGATCTGTCTAGCGGACAAGAGACCCAGTACTTC. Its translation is CSVEDLSSGQETQYF.

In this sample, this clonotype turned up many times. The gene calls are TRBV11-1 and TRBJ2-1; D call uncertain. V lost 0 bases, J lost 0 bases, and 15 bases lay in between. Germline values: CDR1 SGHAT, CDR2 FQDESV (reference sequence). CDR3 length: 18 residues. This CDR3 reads CASSLALWKPSSYNEQFF. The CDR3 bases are TGTGCCAGCAGCTTAGCGTTGTGGAAGCCCAGCTCCTACAATGAGCAGTTCTTC.

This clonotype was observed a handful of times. CDR3 bases: TGTGCCAGCAGCTTCAATTTGGGGTTAGGACAGCCCCAGCATTTT. The encoded protein is CASSFNLGLGQPQHF. The chain links TRBV7-2 to TRBJ1-5; D is uncertain. V gave up 3 bases and J gave up 7 bases, with 16 bases separating them. The CDR3 covers 15 residues. CDR1 and CDR2 from the germline V gene are SGHTA and FQGNSA. Looking up the rest from reference TRBV7-2 and TRBJ1-5 gives the full variable domain: GAGVSQSPSNKVTEKGKDVELRCDPISGHTALYWYRQSLGQGLEFLIYFQGNSAPDKSGLPSDRFSAERTGGSVSTLTIQRTQQEDSAVYLCASSFNLGLGQPQHFGDGTRLSIL.